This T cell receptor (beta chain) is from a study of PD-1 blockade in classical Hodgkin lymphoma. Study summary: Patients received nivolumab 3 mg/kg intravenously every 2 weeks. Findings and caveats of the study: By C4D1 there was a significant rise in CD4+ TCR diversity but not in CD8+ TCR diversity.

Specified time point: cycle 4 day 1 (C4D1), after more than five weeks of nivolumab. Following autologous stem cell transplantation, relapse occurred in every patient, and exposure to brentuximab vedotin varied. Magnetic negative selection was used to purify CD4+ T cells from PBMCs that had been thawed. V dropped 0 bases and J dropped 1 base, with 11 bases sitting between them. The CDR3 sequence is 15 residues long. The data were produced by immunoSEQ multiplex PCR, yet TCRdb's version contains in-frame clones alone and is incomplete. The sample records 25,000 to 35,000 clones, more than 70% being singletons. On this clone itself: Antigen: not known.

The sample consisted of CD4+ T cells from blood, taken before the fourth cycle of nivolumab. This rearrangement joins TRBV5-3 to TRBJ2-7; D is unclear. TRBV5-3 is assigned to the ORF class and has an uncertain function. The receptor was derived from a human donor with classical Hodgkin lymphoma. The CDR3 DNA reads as TGTGCCAGAAGCTTGGGGTCCAGTAGATCCTACGAGCAGTACTTC. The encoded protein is CARSLGSSRSYEQYF.